The entry below gives a single T cell receptor (beta chain) sequence along with its context. Its antigen is undetermined. Repertoires were generated with immunoSEQ multiplex PCR, while TCRdb's copy carries only in-frame clones and drops some. The data show around 140,000 clones, with less than 95% seen just once and approximately 1.8% held by the top ten. This specimen belongs to a study of cytomegalovirus exposure and HLA in healthy donors. For the study at large: It was reported in a later analysis that the approximately 120 validation repertoires used the same platform as the approximately 600 first-cohort repertoires.

Study results and caveats: TCR clusters originating in the first cohort tended to co-occur in the roughly 110 validation repertoires, according to a later analysis. Through in vitro validation, three CMV-associated chains were shown to be specific for CMV antigens. Cytomegalovirus-associated status was assigned to 164 TCR beta chains.

The germline V gene encodes CDR1 MNHNS and CDR2 SASEGT. V was clipped by 4 bases and J by 6 bases, with 15 bases between them. The CDR3 consists of 14 residues. The chain employs TRBV6-1 and TRBJ1-2, with D possibly being TRBD1 (6 bases). This clonotype was obtained from a young man in good health and CMV-seropositive. Sequenced sample: PBMCs. CDR3 sequence reads: CASSVQQGRNGYTF. In DNA, the CDR3 is TGTGCCAGCAGTGTGCAACAGGGTAGGAATGGCTACACCTTC.